This T cell receptor (beta chain) was identified during a study of T cell repertoires in cytomegalovirus infection. Findings and limits, study-wide: The study found HLA-C-restricted CMV-specific TCR beta clonotypes dominating the ex vivo response.

MiXCR, run by TCRdb on the reads, gives a single entry per CDR3 protein. The sample has about 110,000 distinct CDR3 sequences, 10% seen once. From germline, CDR1 is SGHTA and CDR2 FQGNSA. The CDR3 sequence is 16 residues long. The trim removed 1 base at V and 0 bases at J, leaving 5 bases unmatched. Concerning this clonotype itself: What it binds is unknown.

The rearrangement joins TRBV7-2 to TRBJ2-7, with TRBD2 matching 8 bases. The clonotype originates from a human donor in good health (CMV status not recorded). Some clones in this sample may be carry-over from other donors' samples. The sequencing input was PBMCs, sequenced either directly or after in vitro stimulation (not recorded which). In DNA form, the CDR3 reads TGTGCCAGCAGCTTAGTGGGTAGCGGGGCCTCCTACGAGCAGTACGTC. As protein: CASSLVGSGASYEQYV.